Listed below are T cell receptor beta chains from one sample, sequenced in a study of blood T cell repertoires in COVID-19. The assay was immunoSEQ multiplex PCR, and TCRdb's table has in-frame clones only and misses some. The table has about 180,000 clones, approximately 81% seen once. Sequenced input: peripheral blood. These receptors were taken from a person aged 70 to 79 with COVID-19, enrolled during active disease. Both conserved end residues are part of each CDR3. A D gene is named only where the DNA matches it firmly. The size of a clone is reported for some rows only, either as once, few or many, or as a class for expanded clones.

TRBV5-4	TRBJ1-1	.	TRBD1	TGTGCCACCGCGGACAGGGAGTGGGCTGAAGCTTTCTTT	CATADREWAEAFF
TRBV3-1/TRBV3-2	TRBJ2-5	.	TRBD2	TGTGCCAGCCACAATAGCGGGGCGCAAGAGACCCAGTACTTC	CASHNSGAQETQYF
TRBV2	TRBJ1-6	once	.	TGTGCCAGCAACCTACAGGGAAATTCACCCCTCCACTTT	CASNLQGNSPLHF
TRBV7-2	TRBJ2-3	.	.	TGTGCCAGCAGCTTAAGTGGGGGCCATAGCACAGATACGCAGTATTTT	CASSLSGGHSTDTQYF
TRBV7-2	TRBJ2-1	.	TRBD2	TGTGCCAGCAGCTTAGCGACACCGGAGGCTAGCGGGGGGAAGCAGTTCTTC	CASSLATPEASGGKQFF
TRBV15	TRBJ2-5	once	TRBD1	TGTGCCACCAGCAGTAAGCCGGGACAGACACACCCAAAGACCCAGTACTTC	CATSSKPGQTHPKTQYF
TRBV3-1/TRBV3-2	TRBJ1-4	.	TRBD1	TGTGCCAGCAGCCAACGAGAACCGGGACAGGGGAATGAAAAACTGTTTTTT	CASSQREPGQGNEKLFF
TRBV7-2	TRBJ2-5	.	.	TGTGCCAGCAGCTTATACAGGAGGACAGAAGAGACCCAGTACTTC	CASSLYRRTEETQYF
TRBV10-3	TRBJ2-7	.	.	TGTGCCACCGAAGAGGGTGGCGAGCAGTACTTC	CATEEGGEQYF
TRBV10-3	TRBJ2-3	.	.	TGTGCCATCAGTGGAGCAGGGACAGATACGCAGTATTTT	CAISGAGTDTQYF
TRBV9	TRBJ1-1	.	TRBD1	TGTGCCAGCAGCGTGGATGGACAGGTGAACACTGAAGCTTTCTTT	CASSVDGQVNTEAFF
TRBV4-1	TRBJ2-1	few	.	TGCGCCAGCAGCCTACTAGGGGGACGGACAAACAATGAGCAGTTCTTC	CASSLLGGRTNNEQFF
TRBV6-1	TRBJ2-6	.	TRBD2	TGTGCCAGCAGTGAAAACCAGCGGACTAGCTCTGGGGCCAACGTCCTGACTTTC	CASSENQRTSSGANVLTF
TRBV5-1	TRBJ2-3	.	.	TGCGCCAGCAGCGCCGAGGGGGTCCGCACAGATACGCAGTATTTT	CASSAEGVRTDTQYF
TRBV7-2	TRBJ1-5	.	TRBD1	TGTGCCAGCAGCACCTCGGGACAGGGGGCTTGGCAGCCCCAGCATTTT	CASSTSGQGAWQPQHF
TRBV11-2	TRBJ1-1	.	.	TGTGCCAGCAGCCCCAGATCGAACACTGAAGCTTTCTTT	CASSPRSNTEAFF
TRBV7-2	TRBJ2-2	few	.	TGTGCCAGCAGCCAGCGACAGGGGAGGGCCGGGGAGCTGTTTTTT	CASSQRQGRAGELFF
TRBV7-9	TRBJ1-3	.	.	TGTGCCAGCAGCCCTCGGGTTGGCTCTGGAAACACCATATATTTT	CASSPRVGSGNTIYF
TRBV7-6	TRBJ2-7	.	TRBD1	TGTGCCAGCGCCCAGGGGGCGGAAAACGAGCAGTACTTC	CASAQGAENEQYF
TRBV2	TRBJ2-1	.	.	TGTGCCAGCGCGCTAGGAAACCGGGACACCGACCATCAGTTCTTC	CASALGNRDTDHQFF
TRBV3-1/TRBV3-2	TRBJ1-1	.	.	TGTGCCAGCAGCCAAGACAGGTCCCTGAACACTGAAGCTTTCTTT	CASSQDRSLNTEAFF
TRBV5-1	TRBJ2-2	.	.	TGCGCCAGCAGCTTTGCAGGGGCAGGGAACACCGGGGAGCTGTTTTTT	CASSFAGAGNTGELFF
TRBV5-8	TRBJ2-7	.	TRBD1	TGTGCCAGCATCGTATCGCCCCACAGGGGTGCCTCCTACGAGCAGTACTTC	CASIVSPHRGASYEQYF
TRBV7-2	TRBJ1-4	.	.	TGTGCCAGCAGCTCCAACTACAGGAATGAAAAACTGTTTTTT	CASSSNYRNEKLFF
TRBV25-1	TRBJ2-4	.	.	TGTGCCAGCATCAAAGAAGGCAGGGTGGCCAAAAACATTCAGTACTTC	CASIKEGRVAKNIQYF
TRBV29-1	TRBJ2-7	.	.	TGCAGCGTCGACACCTCAGGGTACGAGCAGTACTTC	CSVDTSGYEQYF
TRBV6-6	TRBJ2-7	.	TRBD2	TGTGCCAGCAGTTACTCGAAGAGCGGGAGTCCCGAGCAGTACTTC	CASSYSKSGSPEQYF
TRBV10-1	TRBJ1-3	once	.	TGCGCCAGCAGGGTCCCAGGGTTTGGAAACACCATATATTTT	CASRVPGFGNTIYF
TRBV6-1	TRBJ1-1	few	TRBD1	TGTGCCAGCAGTGTCGAATCCGGGACAGCCCTCCTTGGAGCTTTCTTT	CASSVESGTALLGAFF
TRBV4-1	TRBJ2-2	few	TRBD2	TGCGCCAGCAGCCAAGGACTAGCGGGAAAGAGCGGGGAGCTGTTTTTT	CASSQGLAGKSGELFF
TRBV7-2	TRBJ2-1	once	.	TGTGCCAGCAGCTTAGTCATCCCGGGAGACAGCTCCTACAATGAGCAGTTCTTC	CASSLVIPGDSSYNEQFF
TRBV3-1/TRBV3-2	TRBJ1-1	few	.	TGTGCCAGCAGCCAATCTATAGGAGGTGAAGCTTTCTTT	CASSQSIGGEAFF
TRBV19	TRBJ1-5	.	TRBD1	TGTGCCAGTGTCCGGGGAGGGACAGGGCCAGGCAATCAGCCCCAGCATTTT	CASVRGGTGPGNQPQHF
TRBV7-2	TRBJ2-7	.	.	TGTGCCAGCAGCTCACAGGGCTCCTACGAGCAGTACTTC	CASSSQGSYEQYF
TRBV7-2	TRBJ2-7	.	.	TGTGCCAGCAGCTTTGGGGGCAACTCCTACGAGCAGTACTTC	CASSFGGNSYEQYF
TRBV2	TRBJ2-1	few	.	TGTGCCAGCGGAATAGCGATTACCAATGAGCAGTTCTTC	CASGIAITNEQFF